A single sample is the source of the 2 T cell receptor beta chains below, sequenced in a study of patients and donors after allogeneic stem cell transplantation. Each CDR3 protein is one row after TCRdb ran MiXCR on the RT-PCR reads. The sample lists 200,000 to 250,000 distinct CDR3 sequences; roughly 14% were seen once. Source material: blood, either unsorted or a sorted T cell fraction (not recorded which). The receptors were gathered from a human donor who was either an allogeneic HSCT recipient or a stem cell or donor lymphocyte infusion donor (not recorded which). It is not recorded whose cells these are; they may come from a transplant donor.

CDR3 DNA sequence: TGTGCCATCAGTGAGTGGGTGGGATCCTCTGGAAACACCATATATTTT. It is translated as CAISEWVGSSGNTIYF. V usage is TRBV10-3 and J usage is TRBJ1-3; the D is unclear. V was cut by 1 base and J by 0 bases, with 10 bases left in between. Looked up from germline, CDR1 is ENHRY and CDR2 is SYGVKD. CDR3 length: 16 amino acids.

This clonotype was counted only a few times. J is TRBJ2-5 and V is TRBV2; 7 bases agree with TRBD1. The germline gives CDR1 SNHLY, CDR2 FYNNEI. V lost 6 bases to trimming and J lost 7 bases; unmatched junction nucleotides: 11. The CDR3 is made up of 14 amino acids. The CDR3 coding sequence is TGTGCCAGCAGAGATCAGGGGGACGGCGGGACCCAGTACTTC. This codes for CASRDQGDGGTQYF.